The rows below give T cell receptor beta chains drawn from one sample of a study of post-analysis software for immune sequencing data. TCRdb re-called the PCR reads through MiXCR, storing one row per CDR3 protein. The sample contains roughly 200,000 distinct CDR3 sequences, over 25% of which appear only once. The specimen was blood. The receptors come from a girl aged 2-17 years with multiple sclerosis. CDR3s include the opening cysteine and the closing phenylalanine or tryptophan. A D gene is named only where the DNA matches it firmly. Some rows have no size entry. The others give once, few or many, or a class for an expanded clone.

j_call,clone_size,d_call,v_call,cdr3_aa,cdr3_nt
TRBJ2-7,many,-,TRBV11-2,CASSPRTALTYEQYF,TGTGCCAGCAGCCCTCGGACAGCCCTGACCTACGAGCAGTACTTC
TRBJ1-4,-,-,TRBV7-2,CASSITGSSEKLFF,TGTGCCAGCAGCATCACAGGGTCTTCTGAAAAACTGTTTTTT
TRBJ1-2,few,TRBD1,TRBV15,CATSSQGAGYGYTF,TGTGCCACCAGTTCTCAGGGGGCGGGGTATGGCTACACCTTC
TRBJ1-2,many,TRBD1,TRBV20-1,CSATGTGGYGYTF,TGCAGTGCCACAGGGACAGGGGGATATGGCTACACCTTC
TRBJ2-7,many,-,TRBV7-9,CASSFGGVDYEQYF,TGTGCCAGCAGCTTTGGGGGTGTGGACTACGAGCAGTACTTC
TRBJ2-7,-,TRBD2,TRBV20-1,CSARDGGGDYNEQYF,TGCAGTGCTAGAGATGGCGGGGGTGACTACAATGAGCAGTACTTC
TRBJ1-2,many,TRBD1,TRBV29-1,CSVEGAGGYGYTF,TGCAGCGTTGAAGGGGCAGGGGGCTATGGCTACACCTTC
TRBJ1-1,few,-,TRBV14,CASSQGYAPDTEAFF,TGTGCCAGCAGCCAAGGTTACGCCCCAGACACTGAAGCTTTCTTT
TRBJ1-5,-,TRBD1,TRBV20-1,CSASVPQGMANQPQHF,TGCAGTGCTAGTGTCCCACAGGGGATGGCGAATCAGCCCCAGCATTTT
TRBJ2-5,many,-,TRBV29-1,CSVVIGGETQYF,TGCAGCGTTGTTATCGGAGGGGAGACCCAGTACTTC
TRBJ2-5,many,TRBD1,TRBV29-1,CSVAGGWGETQYF,TGCAGCGTCGCAGGGGGCTGGGGAGAGACCCAGTACTTC
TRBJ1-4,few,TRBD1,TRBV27,CASSPDRRREEKLFF,TGTGCCAGCAGTCCGGACAGGCGGAGGGAAGAAAAACTGTTTTTT
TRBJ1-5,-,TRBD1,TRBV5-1,CASSPGQGDYSNQPQHF,TGCGCCAGCAGCCCGGGACAGGGAGATTATAGCAATCAGCCCCAGCATTTT
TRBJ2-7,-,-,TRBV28,CASSAGTTGLYSYEQYF,TGTGCCAGCAGTGCGGGGACGACAGGCCTCTACTCCTACGAGCAGTACTTC
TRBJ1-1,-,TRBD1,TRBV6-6,CTSGQVTEAFF,TGTACCAGCGGACAGGTCACTGAAGCTTTCTTT
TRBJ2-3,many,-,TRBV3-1,CASSQDFSIQGTDTQYF,TGTGCCAGCAGCCAAGATTTTTCTATCCAAGGCACAGATACGCAGTATTTT
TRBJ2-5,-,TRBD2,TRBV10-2,CASSVASGGEAQYF,TGCGCCAGCAGTGTGGCTAGCGGGGGAGAGGCCCAGTACTTC
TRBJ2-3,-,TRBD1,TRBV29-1,CSVEGETGGGTQYF,TGCAGCGTTGAAGGGGAGACAGGGGGAGGTACGCAGTATTTT
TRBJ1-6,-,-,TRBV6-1,CAKRQGPGSPLHF,TGTGCCAAAAGGCAGGGGCCGGGTTCACCCCTCCACTTT
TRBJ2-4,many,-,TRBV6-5,CASSVSASNIQYF,TGTGCCAGCAGTGTATCAGCGAGTAACATTCAGTACTTC
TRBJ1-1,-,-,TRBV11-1,CASSSHDLTVNTEAFF,TGTGCCAGCAGCTCCCACGATCTGACGGTGAACACTGAAGCTTTCTTT
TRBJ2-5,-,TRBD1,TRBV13,CASSKTRGTKQETQYF,TGTGCCAGCAGCAAGACCAGGGGGACGAAACAAGAGACCCAGTACTTC
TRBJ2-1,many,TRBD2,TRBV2,CASRFTSGNEQFF,TGTGCCAGCAGGTTCACTAGCGGCAATGAGCAGTTCTTC
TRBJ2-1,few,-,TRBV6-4,CASSSSRGGPYQQFF,TGTGCCAGCAGTTCGTCTCGAGGCGGTCCCTACCAGCAGTTCTTC
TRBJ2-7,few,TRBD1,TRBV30,CAWSAGQVGRYF,TGTGCCTGGAGCGCAGGACAGGTCGGTCGGTACTTC
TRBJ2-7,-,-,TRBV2,CASSEARTEVSYEQYF,TGTGCCAGCAGTGAAGCGCGGACCGAAGTCTCCTACGAGCAGTACTTC
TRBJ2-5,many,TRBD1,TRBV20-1,CSAPGQGETQYF,TGCAGTGCGCCGGGACAGGGCGAGACCCAGTACTTC
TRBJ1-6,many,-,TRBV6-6,CASEPRDNGPPLHF,TGTGCCAGCGAACCTCGGGACAACGGGCCACCCCTCCACTTT
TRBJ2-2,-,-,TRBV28,CASSFPEGWAGELFF,TGTGCCAGCAGTTTTCCGGAGGGATGGGCCGGGGAGCTGTTTTTT
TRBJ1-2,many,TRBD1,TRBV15,CATSNSQTGFYGYTF,TGTGCCACCAGCAACAGCCAGACAGGGTTCTATGGCTACACCTTC
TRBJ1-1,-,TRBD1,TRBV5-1,CASNKGQEGTEAFF,TGCGCCAGCAATAAAGGACAGGAGGGGACTGAAGCTTTCTTT
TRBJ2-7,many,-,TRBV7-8,CASRGDGSYEQYF,TGTGCCAGCAGGGGGGATGGGAGCTACGAGCAGTACTTC
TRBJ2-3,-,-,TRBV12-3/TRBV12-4,CASKQVGADTQYF,TGTGCCAGCAAACAAGTGGGTGCAGATACGCAGTATTTT
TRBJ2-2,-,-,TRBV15,CATSRLGDGGELFF,TGTGCCACCAGCCGCCTAGGGGATGGCGGGGAGCTGTTTTTT
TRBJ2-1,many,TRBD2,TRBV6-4,CASRPLAGVFNEQFF,TGTGCCAGCAGGCCGCTAGCGGGAGTTTTCAATGAGCAGTTCTTC
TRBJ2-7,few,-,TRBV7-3,CASSAGTHGYEQYF,TGTGCCAGCAGCGCCGGGACTCACGGTTACGAGCAGTACTTC
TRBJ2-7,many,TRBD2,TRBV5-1,CASSPRLAGRSYEQYF,TGCGCCAGCAGCCCCAGACTAGCGGGGAGATCTTACGAGCAGTACTTC